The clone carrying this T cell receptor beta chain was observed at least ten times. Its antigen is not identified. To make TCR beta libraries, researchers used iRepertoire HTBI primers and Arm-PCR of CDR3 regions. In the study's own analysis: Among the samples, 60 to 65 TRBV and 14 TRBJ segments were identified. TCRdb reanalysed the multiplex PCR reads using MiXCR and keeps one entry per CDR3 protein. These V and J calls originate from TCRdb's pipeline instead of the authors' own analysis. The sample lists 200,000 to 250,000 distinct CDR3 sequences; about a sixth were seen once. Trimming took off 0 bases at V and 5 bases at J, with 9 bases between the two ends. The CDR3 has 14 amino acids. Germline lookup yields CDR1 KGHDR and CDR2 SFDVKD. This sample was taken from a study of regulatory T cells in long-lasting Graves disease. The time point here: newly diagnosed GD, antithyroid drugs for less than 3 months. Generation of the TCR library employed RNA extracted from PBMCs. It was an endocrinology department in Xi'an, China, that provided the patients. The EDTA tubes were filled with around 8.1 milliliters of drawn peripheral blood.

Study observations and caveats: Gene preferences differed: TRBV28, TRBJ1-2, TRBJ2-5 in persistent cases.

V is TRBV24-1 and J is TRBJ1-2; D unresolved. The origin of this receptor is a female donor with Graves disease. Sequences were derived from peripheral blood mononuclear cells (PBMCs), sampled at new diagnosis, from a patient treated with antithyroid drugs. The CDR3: CATSDLFRDYGYTF. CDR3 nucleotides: TGTGCCACCAGTGATTTGTTCAGAGATTATGGCTACACCTTC.